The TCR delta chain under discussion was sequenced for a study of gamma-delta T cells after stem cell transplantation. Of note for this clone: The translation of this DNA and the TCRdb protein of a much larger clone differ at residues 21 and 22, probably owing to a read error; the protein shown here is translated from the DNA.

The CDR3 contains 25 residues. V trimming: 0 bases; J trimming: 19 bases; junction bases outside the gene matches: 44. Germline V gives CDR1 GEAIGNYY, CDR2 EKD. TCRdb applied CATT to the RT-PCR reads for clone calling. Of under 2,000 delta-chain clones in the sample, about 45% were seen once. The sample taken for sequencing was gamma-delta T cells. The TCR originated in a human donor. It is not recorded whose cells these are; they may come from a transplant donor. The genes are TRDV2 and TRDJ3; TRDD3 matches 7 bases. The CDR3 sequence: CACDTVSGWGTPLRLSSWDTQHMFF. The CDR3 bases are TGTGCCTGTGACACCGTGAGTGGATGGGGGACCCCGCTTCGTTTATCGTCCTGGGACACCCAACACATGTTTTTC.